Below are 3 T cell receptor beta chains sequenced from a single sample in a study of vaccination and CD4 T cells after COVID-19. Sequence data for DNA of cultured CD4+ T cells were generated by the Oncomine TCR Beta short-read assay. Via MiXCR, TCRdb re-called the PCR reads, giving one row per CDR3 protein. The table lists around 1,900 distinct CDR3 sequences, 15% of them singletons. Their cognate antigens are unknown. Treatment indicated: roughly ten-day PBMC culture with coronavirus spike peptide pools or control peptides (ViraFEST assay). Prior to the COVID-19 pandemic (2011-2018), the unexposed donor's CD4+ T cells were collected. Sequencing used CD4+ T cells from blood, cultured in vitro. Receptors originate from a human donor in good health.

About this clonotype itself: A much larger clone lies a single base off, so this may be a read error. The chain links TRBV27 to TRBJ1-6; possible D gene TRBD1, 5 bases. This CDR3 region has 17 residues. V was clipped by 7 bases and J by 4 bases, with 20 bases between them. Per germline, CDR1 MNHEY and CDR2 SMNVEV (reference sequence). The DNA of the CDR3 is TGTGCCAGCAAGGGGCGCCCGAGCTCCTTTTATAATTCACCCCTCCACTTT. It codes for CASKGRPSSFYNSPLHF.

By share, this clonotype counts as medium-sized. This chain uses TRBV5-4 with TRBJ1-6; D remains ambiguous. V gave up 0 bases and J gave up 7 bases, with 2 bases separating them. CDR3 size: 12 residues. The germline V gene encodes CDR1 SGHNT and CDR2 YYREEE (reference sequence). CDR3: CASSLANSPLHF. CDR3 sequence (DNA): TGTGCCAGCAGCTTGGCGAATTCACCCCTCCACTTT.

This clonotype was counted a few times. V usage is TRBV7-9 and J usage is TRBJ2-1, with D unresolved. V was shortened by 2 bases and J by 3 bases, with 5 bases between the two germline ends. CDR1 SEHNR and CDR2 FQNEAQ come from the germline V gene (reference sequence). CDR3 length: 13 residues. The chain's CDR3 is CASSLFGYNEQFF. DNA for the CDR3: TGTGCCAGCAGCTTATTTGGCTACAATGAGCAGTTCTTC. The complete variable domain, with remaining parts taken from reference TRBV7-9 and TRBJ2-1, reads DTGVSQNPRHKITKRGQNVTFRCDPISEHNRLYWYRQTLGQGPEFLTYFQNEAQLEKSRLLSDRFSAERPKGSFSTLEIQRTEQGDSAMYLCASSLFGYNEQFFGPGTRLTVL.